This TCR beta chain was recovered during a study of CD8 T cells in Susac syndrome. The T cells that were sequenced for TCR beta were CD8+ and CD4+ cells from blood. With random hexamers, reverse transcription was performed on about 0.5 to 1 ug of RNA. Each CDR3 protein gets one entry after TCRdb re-called the immunoSEQ multiplex PCR reads with MiXCR. The sample consists of about 150,000 distinct CDR3 sequences, about 95% of them appearing once. The V end lost 0 bases, the J end lost 6 bases, and 6 bases lay between the germline ends. The CDR3 has 12 amino acids. Study-level results: CD4+ repertoires of Susac syndrome patients lacked detectable clonal expansion.

In regard to this clonotype: Antigen: not known.

This TCR was recovered from a human donor with Susac syndrome. Sequencing was performed on CD4+ T cells from PBMCs. The V and J genes are TRBV12-3 or TRBV12-4 and TRBJ2-7, with D unclear. CDR3 region: CASSLAVFEQYF. In nucleotides, the CDR3 is TGTGCCAGCAGTTTAGCTGTATTCGAGCAGTACTTC.